Listed here are 30 T cell receptor beta chains from one sample, sequenced in a study of blood T cell repertoires in COVID-19. Produced via immunoSEQ multiplex PCR; TCRdb's table is partial and in-frame only. This table holds approximately 220,000 clones, approximately 83% found once. Sequencing was carried out using peripheral blood. Receptors were obtained from a woman aged 40-49 years with active or convalescent COVID-19.

This clone was recorded only once. The V gene is TRBV2, the J gene TRBJ2-4; 10 bases are a match to TRBD2. Germline CDR1 reads SNHLY; CDR2 reads FYNNEI. The CDR3 is 14 residues long. V lost 8 bases, J lost 9 bases, and 10 bases stayed unmatched. This CDR3 reads CASFRTSGSVIQYF. The CDR3 DNA reads TGTGCCAGCTTCCGGACTAGCGGATCAGTCATTCAGTACTTC.

The genes are TRBV12-3 or TRBV12-4 and TRBJ2-7, with no clear D. The V end lost 3 bases, the J end lost 7 bases, and 10 bases lay between the germline ends. This CDR3 comprises 12 residues. CDR3 sequence: CASSFPNLEQYF. In nucleotides, the CDR3 is TGTGCCAGCAGTTTTCCTAACCTAGAGCAGTACTTC.

The chain uses TRBV7-9 and TRBJ2-3; 8 bases are a match to TRBD2. Per the germline V gene, CDR1 is SEHNR and CDR2 is FQNEAQ (reference sequence). After removal of 6 bases from V and 4 bases from J, the junction contained 9 bases not matched to a gene. CDR3 length: 15 amino acids. The CDR3 region is CASREGLGQSDTQYF. In DNA, the CDR3 is TGTGCCAGCAGGGAGGGACTAGGACAATCAGATACGCAGTATTTT.

J is TRBJ2-1 and V is TRBV27; TRBD2 matches 10 bases. The CDR3 totals 20 residues. Germline CDR1 reads MNHEY; CDR2 reads SMNVEV (reference sequence). Trimming removed 2 bases from V and 5 bases from J; junction bases left unmatched: 18. This CDR3 is CASSLLTSGSLPLSDNEQFF. The CDR3 bases are TGTGCCAGCAGTTTACTGACTAGCGGGTCCCTTCCTCTCTCGGACAATGAGCAGTTCTTC.

The chain links TRBV7-9 to TRBJ1-1; weak D call: TRBD1 (6 bases). V dropped 4 bases and J dropped 4 bases, with 7 bases sitting between them. The CDR3 totals 12 residues. Germline-derived CDR1 and CDR2 are SEHNR and FQNEAQ (reference sequence). The CDR3 is CASSWTVTEAFF. The CDR3 DNA is TGTGCCAGCAGCTGGACAGTCACTGAAGCTTTCTTT.

The rearrangement joins TRBV5-1 to TRBJ2-5; D is perhaps TRBD2 (7 bases). V was trimmed by 3 bases and J by 3 bases, leaving 21 bases between them. Germline V gene sequence: CDR1 SGHRS, CDR2 YFSETQ. CDR3 length: 17 amino acids. The CDR3 DNA reads TGCGCCAGCAGCTCCCAACCAGCGGGACACGGCAAAGAGACCCAGTACTTC. Protein sequence: CASSSQPAGHGKETQYF.

V and J are TRBV3-1 (or the pseudogene TRBV3-2) and TRBJ1-2; D may be TRBD1 (6 bases). The CDR3 loop spans 16 amino acids. Germline V lookup: CDR1 LGHDT, CDR2 YNNKEL (reference sequence). V lost 2 bases and J 2 bases, leaving 15 bases between the germline ends. Here the CDR3 DNA reads TGTGCCAGCAGCCAATCCTCGGGGGGGGCGAACTATGGCTACACCTTC. Protein: CASSQSSGGANYGYTF.

A few counts support this clone. The chain joins TRBV5-3 to TRBJ1-5; D is possibly TRBD1 (5 bases). TRBV5-3 is designated an ORF whose function remains uncertain. With 5 bases removed from V and 6 bases from J, the gap between germline ends came to 15 bases. This CDR3 contains 14 residues. The CDR3 loop reads CARRSAGRFQPQHF. The CDR3 DNA reads as TGTGCCAGAAGATCGGCAGGGCGATTTCAGCCCCAGCATTTT.

The CDR3 nucleotides read TGTGCCAGCAGCCGCGCAGGCATGAACACTGAAGCTTTCTTT. This sequence encodes CASSRAGMNTEAFF. The rearrangement joins TRBV7-9 to TRBJ1-1; D is unclear. The CDR3 sequence is 14 residues long. The germline V and J ends were trimmed by 5 bases and 0 bases, with 10 bases remaining between them. CDR1 is SEHNR, CDR2 FQNEAQ, per germline (reference sequence).

The J gene is TRBJ1-1, the V gene TRBV20-1, with TRBD1 as a possible D gene (5 bases). Germline V CDR1 and CDR2: DFQATT, SNEGSKA (reference sequence). The V gene lost 3 bases and the J gene lost 4 bases, with 15 bases spanning the gap. The CDR3 extends over 14 amino acids. The CDR3 DNA reads as TGCAGTGCTAGTCCCGCTCGGGGGGGCACTGAAGCTTTCTTT. Translating gives CSASPARGGTEAFF.

This chain links TRBV2 with TRBJ2-3, with a possible D match to TRBD1 (5 bases). V lost 7 bases and J 6 bases, leaving 20 bases between the germline ends. The CDR3 has 15 amino acids. CDR1 SNHLY and CDR2 FYNNEI come from the germline V gene. This chain's CDR3 is CASKGTASGWDTQYF. The DNA of the CDR3 is TGTGCCAGCAAGGGAACTGCTTCAGGGTGGGATACGCAGTATTTT.

The chain employs TRBV11-2 and TRBJ2-7; D gene ambiguous. The CDR3 is made up of 14 amino acids. V dropped 4 bases and J dropped 0 bases, with 10 bases sitting between them. Germline V lookup: CDR1 SGHAT, CDR2 FQNNGV. Here the CDR3 reads CASSSLGNSYEQYF. The CDR3 nucleotides read TGTGCCAGCAGCTCCTTGGGCAACTCCTACGAGCAGTACTTC.

The chain is built from TRBV4-1 and TRBJ2-3; D unresolved. CDR1 is MGHRA and CDR2 is YSYEKL in the germline V gene. V was cut by 0 bases and J by 2 bases, with 6 bases left in between. The CDR3 runs to 14 residues. The CDR3 loop reads CASSQDINTDTQYF. CDR3 DNA sequence: TGCGCCAGCAGCCAAGATATTAACACAGATACGCAGTATTTT.

This chain uses TRBV19 with TRBJ1-2, with TRBD1 matching 8 bases. From germline, CDR1 is LNHDA and CDR2 SQIVND (reference sequence). The V gene end was trimmed by 11 bases and the J gene end by 0 bases; junction bases not matched to a gene: 11. The CDR3 is 15 amino acids. This CDR3 reads CASRQGNLPNYGYTF. The CDR3 DNA reads TGTGCCTCCCGACAGGGGAACCTTCCTAACTATGGCTACACCTTC.

The J gene is TRBJ2-7, the V gene TRBV5-5; a possible D gene is TRBD2 (5 bases). This CDR3 has 13 residues. The V end was cut by 4 bases, the J end by 3 bases, with 11 bases between. Per germline, CDR1 SGHKS and CDR2 YYEKEE (reference sequence). CDR3 amino acids: CASSRPGFYEQYF. The CDR3 region has the DNA TGTGCCAGCAGCCGACCGGGATTCTACGAGCAGTACTTC.

The rearrangement links TRBV15 to TRBJ1-1; 7 bases agree with TRBD1. J lost 4 bases, V lost 3 bases, and 11 bases had no gene match. CDR1 and CDR2 (germline): LNHNV, YYDKDF (reference sequence). The CDR3 contains 16 residues. The CDR3 reads CATSSSGTALGTEAFF. CDR3 DNA: TGTGCCACCAGCAGTTCAGGGACAGCCCTGGGCACTGAAGCTTTCTTT.

The chain recombines TRBV5-5 with TRBJ2-5, with a tentative D call TRBD1 (6 bases). This CDR3 is 15 amino acids long. Germline V lookup: CDR1 SGHKS, CDR2 YYEKEE (reference sequence). The V and J ends lost 4 bases and 0 bases respectively, with 13 bases between them. The CDR3: CASSPGQPYQETQYF. Here the CDR3 DNA reads TGTGCCAGCAGCCCCGGACAGCCTTACCAAGAGACCCAGTACTTC.

This clone was picked up one time. This sequence joins TRBV5-1 and TRBJ1-2, with D possibly being TRBD1 (6 bases). This CDR3 is 13 amino acids long. CDR1 and CDR2 (germline): SGHRS, YFSETQ. The V gene lost 0 bases and the J gene lost 13 bases, with 16 bases spanning the gap. CDR3 sequence (DNA): TGCGCCAGCAGCTTGGATATAAACAGGGCGGTCACCTTC. It encodes CASSLDINRAVTF.

The chain has TRBV30 and TRBJ2-3; D ambiguous. Germline V lookup: CDR1 GTSNPN, CDR2 SVGIG (reference sequence). With 5 bases removed from V and 6 bases from J, the gap between germline ends came to 6 bases. CDR3 length: 10 amino acids. The CDR3 loop is CAWGSDTQYF. The CDR3 region has the DNA TGTGCCTGGGGCTCGGATACGCAGTATTTT. Together with reference TRBV30 and TRBJ2-3, the CDR3 gives the full variable domain: SQTIHQWPATLVQPVGSPLSLECTVEGTSNPNLYWYRQAAGRGLQLLFYSVGIGQISSEVPQNLSASRPQDRQFILSSKKLLLSDSGFYLCAWGSDTQYFGPGTRLTVL.

The chain uses TRBV3-1 (or the pseudogene TRBV3-2) and TRBJ2-7; D remains unclear. V was shortened by 1 base and J by 12 bases, with 19 bases between the two germline ends. The CDR3 has 14 residues. CDR1 and CDR2 (germline): LGHDT, YNNKEL (reference sequence). CDR3 nucleotides: TGTGCCAGCAGCCAAGGAGGATCAATCGCAGTTCCGTACTTC. Translated: CASSQGGSIAVPYF.

This chain uses TRBV21-1 with TRBJ2-7; the table's TRBD2 call for D was not verified on the DNA. TRBV21-1 is annotated as a pseudogene. This CDR3 comprises 15 residues. CDR3 bases: TGTGCCAGCAGCAAAAGCGGGAGGGCCTTCGAAGAGCAGTACTTC. Protein sequence: CASSKSGRAFEEQYF.

This sequence joins TRBV7-8 and TRBJ1-3; no firm D call. Germline V lookup: CDR1 SGHVS, CDR2 FQNEAQ. The CDR3 extends over 16 amino acids. V gave up 3 bases and J gave up 1 base, with 13 bases separating them. CDR3 coding DNA: TGTGCCAGCAGCTTCCTCTTAGCGGGATCTGGAAACACCATATATTTT. This sequence encodes CASSFLLAGSGNTIYF.

J is TRBJ1-1 and V is TRBV19; 8 nucleotides line up with TRBD1. The J segment lost 2 bases and the V segment lost 2 bases, leaving 7 bases of the junction unmatched. This CDR3 spans 16 amino acids. Per germline, CDR1 LNHDA and CDR2 SQIVND (reference sequence). CDR3 sequence (DNA): TGTGCCAGTAGTATATCCCGACAGGGGAAAAACACTGAAGCTTTCTTT. It is translated as CASSISRQGKNTEAFF. Full variable domain (missing parts from reference TRBV19 and TRBJ1-1): DGGITQSPKYLFRKEGQNVTLSCEQNLNHDAMYWYRQDPGQGLRLIYYSQIVNDFQKGDIAEGYSVSREKKESFPLTVTSAQKNPTAFYLCASSISRQGKNTEAFFGQGTRLTVV.

The V and J genes are TRBV5-1 and TRBJ1-4; a possible D gene is TRBD1 (5 bases). CDR1 and CDR2 from the germline V gene are SGHRS and YFSETQ. V lost 1 base and J lost 5, with 12 bases in between. The CDR3 covers 15 residues. The CDR3 DNA sequence: TGCGCCAGCAGCTTGAAGCCCAGGGAAAATGAAAAACTGTTTTTT. Residues: CASSLKPRENEKLFF.

In its sample, this clone was seen a few times. The chain is built from TRBV19 and TRBJ1-2; the match to TRBD1 covers 7 bases. This CDR3 is 13 amino acids long. Germline lookup yields CDR1 LNHDA and CDR2 SQIVND (reference sequence). V shed 6 bases and J 6 bases; nucleotides not matched to a gene: 7. The CDR3 DNA follows: TGTGCCAGTAGATCGGGACAGATCAATGGCTACACCTTC. This encodes CASRSGQINGYTF.

The chain has TRBV6-8 and TRBJ1-1, with 8 bases identical to TRBD1. The J segment lost 1 base and the V segment lost 1 base, leaving 5 bases of the junction unmatched. Germline values: CDR1 MNHGY, CDR2 SAAAGT. This CDR3 region has 16 residues. CDR3 DNA: TGTGCCAGCAGTTACTACCGACAGGGGCGGAACACTGAAGCTTTCTTT. This codes for CASSYYRQGRNTEAFF.

The chain links TRBV9 to TRBJ2-3; maybe TRBD1 (5 bases). This CDR3 region has 15 residues. Trimming took 0 bases from V and 6 from J, leaving 14 bases between them. CDR1 is SGDLS, CDR2 YYNGEE, per germline. The CDR3 DNA reads as TGTGCCAGCAGCGTAGGAGGACACCACTCGGATACGCAGTATTTT. Protein: CASSVGGHHSDTQYF.

Here the CDR3 reads CASSEILGSVSSYEQYF. The DNA for the CDR3 is TGTGCCAGCAGTGAAATATTAGGCAGCGTGAGCTCCTACGAGCAGTACTTC. The chain employs TRBV6-1 and TRBJ2-7; D is unresolved. CDR3 size: 17 residues. Per the germline V gene, CDR1 is MNHNS and CDR2 is SASEGT. Trimming stripped 2 bases from V and 0 bases from J, with 17 bases between.

The chain recombines TRBV19 with TRBJ1-6; the D is unclear. The CDR3 is 13 amino acids. Trimming left V 1 base short and J 5 bases short, with 3 bases between. Germline-derived CDR1 and CDR2 are LNHDA and SQIVND (reference sequence). As DNA, the CDR3 is TGTGCCAGTAGTATAGCTGATAATTCACCCCTCCACTTT. This encodes CASSIADNSPLHF.

The rearrangement links TRBV10-3 to TRBJ1-1; 7 nucleotides line up with TRBD1. V was clipped by 0 bases and J by 3 bases; unmatched bases: 7. The length of the CDR3 is 16 residues. Germline assignment: CDR1 ENHRY and CDR2 SYGVKD. DNA of the CDR3: TGTGCCATCAGTGAGTCGGGGAACAGGGGCGACACTGAAGCTTTCTTT. Its protein product is CAISESGNRGDTEAFF.